The clone carrying this T cell receptor beta chain was recorded once. The treatment here: preoperative locoregional IRX-2 cytokine immunotherapy. This phase Ib study tested locoregional IRX-2 cytokine immunotherapy given before surgery. This table comes from immunoSEQ multiplex PCR, and its TCRdb copy is limited to in-frame clones, with some not included. The sample contains 25,000 to 30,000 clones, 90% of which appear only once. V trimming: 1 base; J trimming: 0 bases; junction bases outside the gene matches: 3. Germline V gene data show CDR1 as SGHNT and CDR2 as YENEEA. The CDR3 sequence is 16 residues long. The data are from a study of preoperative IRX-2 immunotherapy in early breast cancer.

This receptor was taken from a human donor with breast cancer. The chain joins TRBV11-3 to TRBJ2-1; 7 nucleotides agree with TRBD2. The sample was collected from a patient treated with IRX-2 immunotherapy. The CDR3 here is CASSLGGGSSYNEQFF. The CDR3 DNA reads TGTGCCAGCAGCTTAGGGGGCGGGAGCTCCTACAATGAGCAGTTCTTC.